A selection of T cell receptor beta chains follows, all from one sample in a study of cytomegalovirus exposure and HLA in healthy donors. TCRdb's table, derived via immunoSEQ multiplex PCR, lists solely in-frame clones and lacks some. The sample includes about 94,000 clones, 76% of them seen just once. Sequencing was performed on PBMCs. Receptors originate from a male donor in good health and CMV-seronegative. CDR3s include the opening cysteine and the closing phenylalanine or tryptophan. The D gene is left open where the match is weak. Rows may omit the clone size; those that give it use once, few, many or a size class.

j_call d_call v_call clone_size cdr3_nt cdr3_aa
TRBJ1-1 . TRBV28 few TGTGCCAGCAGTCCTCAACTAACACCCAACACTGAAGCTTTCTTT CASSPQLTPNTEAFF
TRBJ1-4 . TRBV10-3 once TGTGCCATCAGTGGGCCTAATGAAAAACTGTTTTTT CAISGPNEKLFF
TRBJ1-3 TRBD1 TRBV4-1 . TGCGCCAGCAGCCAAGTGGGACAGGGGGCTAACACCATATATTTT CASSQVGQGANTIYF
TRBJ2-1 . TRBV9 . TGTGCCAGCAGCGTATCCGTAGGGGGCAATGAGCAGTTCTTC CASSVSVGGNEQFF
TRBJ1-3 . TRBV5-1 . TGCGCCAGCAGCCCCCGCGAGGCTTCTGGAAACACCATATATTTT CASSPREASGNTIYF
TRBJ1-4 . TRBV7-2 . TGTGCCAGCAGCCCCGGGACAAGGTTTGAAAAACTGTTTTTT CASSPGTRFEKLFF
TRBJ1-1 . TRBV6-5 . TGTGCCAGCAGGTTAGACACTGAAGCTTTCTTT CASRLDTEAFF
TRBJ1-2 . TRBV11-2 . TGTGCCAGCAGCTTAGAACGGGGGATTACCTATGGCTACACCTTC CASSLERGITYGYTF
TRBJ2-3 . TRBV7-2 . TGTGCCAGCAGCTTAGACAGGGGCACAGATACGCAGTATTTT CASSLDRGTDTQYF
TRBJ1-1 TRBD1 TRBV28 . TGTGCCAGCAGTTTATCCGGGACAGGGGTATCTCAAGCTTTCTTT CASSLSGTGVSQAFF
TRBJ1-2 . TRBV7-9 . TGTGCCAGCAGCTTCTTCCTCTATGGCTACACCTTC CASSFFLYGYTF
TRBJ2-1 TRBD1 TRBV11-2 . TGTGCCAGCAGCTCAACGGGGACAGGGGGCAATGAGCAGTTCTTC CASSSTGTGGNEQFF
TRBJ1-5 . TRBV30 . TGTGCCTGGAGTCCCGGTAACAATCAGCCCCAGCATTTT CAWSPGNNQPQHF
TRBJ1-1 TRBD1 TRBV27 once TGTGCCAGCAGGCTTACAGGGGCGGCTGAAGCTTTCTTT CASRLTGAAEAFF
TRBJ2-1 TRBD2 TRBV12-5 . TGTGCTAGTGGTTTGGGACTAGCGGGAACCAATGAGCAGTTCTTC CASGLGLAGTNEQFF
TRBJ1-1 TRBD1 TRBV11-3 . TGTGCCAGCGGGACAGGGTGGCCTGAAGCTTTCTTT CASGTGWPEAFF
TRBJ2-3 . TRBV19 few TGTGCCAGTAGTATTGGGAGAGATACGCAGTATTTT CASSIGRDTQYF
TRBJ2-5 TRBD2 TRBV7-2 . TGTGCCAGCAGCCCTTCCGGGACTAGCGGTAAAGAGACCCAGTACTTC CASSPSGTSGKETQYF
TRBJ1-2 TRBD1 TRBV28 few TGTGCCAGCAGTTGGACAGGCTGGGGTGGCTACACCTTC CASSWTGWGGYTF
TRBJ1-1 . TRBV11-3 . TGTGCCAGCAGCCCGGGTCGGGCGGGGTCGATGAACACTGAAGCTTTCTTT CASSPGRAGSMNTEAFF
TRBJ1-1 . TRBV5-6 . TGTGCCAGCAGCTTGGCCCCGGGGAACACTGAAGCTTTCTTT CASSLAPGNTEAFF
TRBJ1-5 . TRBV27 . TGTGCCAGCAGTTTAACGGGGAGACAGCCCCAGCATTTT CASSLTGRQPQHF
TRBJ1-1 . TRBV5-1 . TGCGCCAGCAGCTCCTCCCCCGGCGGGGATGCAGCTTTCTTT CASSSSPGGDAAFF